These 25 T cell receptor beta chains share one sample of origin, sequenced in a study of molecular identifiers for immune sequencing clone quantification. From the PCR reads, TCRdb called clonotypes with MiXCR, one entry per CDR3 protein. The sample lists approximately 500,000 distinct CDR3 sequences; about a quarter were seen once. The material sequenced was naive CD8+ T cells from blood, with Jurkat cell RNA spiked in. This sample's subset: FACS-sorted CD8+CD4-CCR7+CD45RA+ naive T cells. These receptors were taken from a human donor in good health. Some libraries in this study had Jurkat cell RNA spiked in.

The CDR3 region is CASSLTGRNEQYF. The CDR3 bases are TGTGCCAGCAGTTTGACAGGGAGGAACGAGCAGTACTTC. The J gene is TRBJ2-7, the V gene TRBV27; a possible D gene is TRBD1 (7 bases). The CDR3 has 13 residues. Germline V lookup: CDR1 MNHEY, CDR2 SMNVEV (reference sequence). V lost 3 bases, J lost 5 bases, and 11 bases lay in between.

This clonotype was detected a few times. This chain links TRBV20-1 with TRBJ2-1, with 8 bases fitting TRBD2. The CDR3 runs 14 residues. The trim removed 6 bases at V and 9 bases at J, leaving 13 bases unmatched. In germline, CDR1 is DFQATT, CDR2 SNEGSKA (reference sequence). The CDR3 region has the DNA TGCAGTGCCGGGGGGGAATGGGGGAAGAGTGAGCAGTTCTTC. Its translation: CSAGGEWGKSEQFF.

V and J are TRBV5-3 and TRBJ1-1, with D hard to call. TRBV5-3 has ORF status, its function being uncertain. There are 14 residues in the CDR3. V was clipped by 9 bases and J by 1 base, with 16 bases between them. As DNA, the CDR3 is TGTGCCACCAACCCGTTGGGCCCGAACACTGAAGCTTTCTTT. Its protein is CATNPLGPNTEAFF.

Only a few counts were recorded for this clonotype. CDR3 sequence (DNA): TGTGCCAGCGGAAACACAGGGGGCGGAGATACGCAGTATTTT. The encoded protein is CASGNTGGGDTQYF. This chain links TRBV2 with TRBJ2-3; TRBD1 agrees at 9 bases. Looked up from germline, CDR1 is SNHLY and CDR2 is FYNNEI. V lost 8 bases and J lost 5; bases outside the gene matches: 8. The CDR3 is 14 residues long.

In its sample, this clonotype was seen a few times. The chain recombines TRBV11-2 with TRBJ2-7; TRBD1 matches at 7 bases. The CDR3 contains 14 residues. After removal of 4 bases from V and 4 bases from J, the junction contained 7 bases not matched to a gene. Germline V gene sequence: CDR1 SGHAT, CDR2 FQNNGV. DNA for the CDR3: TGTGCCAGCAGCTACAGGGGTACCCTATACGAGCAGTACTTC. It is translated as CASSYRGTLYEQYF.

The DNA of the CDR3 is TGTGCCAGCAGCTTAGGCGTCGGCAGCTCCTACGAGCAGTACTTC. Translated: CASSLGVGSSYEQYF. This sequence joins TRBV7-8 and TRBJ2-7, with D uncertain. V lost 1 base to trimming and J lost 0 bases, with 10 bases between them. The CDR3 runs to 15 residues. Germline V gives CDR1 SGHVS, CDR2 FQNEAQ. The full variable domain, with the rest looked up from reference TRBV7-8 and TRBJ2-7, is GAGVSQSPRYKVAKRGQDVALRCDPISGHVSLFWYQQALGQGPEFLTYFQNEAQLDKSGLPSDRFFAERPEGSVSTLKIQRTQQEDSAVYLCASSLGVGSSYEQYFGPGTRLTVT.

Many counts were recorded for this clonotype. V and J are TRBV7-8 and TRBJ2-2; 8 bases fit TRBD2. Trimming at V came to 0 bases and at J to 7 bases, leaving 1 base not matched to a gene. The CDR3 has 14 amino acids. Per germline, CDR1 SGHVS and CDR2 FQNEAQ. The CDR3 here is CASSLAGTSGELFF. CDR3 in DNA: TGTGCCAGCAGCTTAGCGGGGACTAGCGGGGAGCTGTTTTTT.

This clonotype was seen a handful of times. The rearrangement links TRBV7-2 to TRBJ2-3; TRBD2 agrees at 11 bases. Germline V gene lookup returns CDR1 SGHTA and CDR2 FQGNSA. The J segment lost 1 base and the V segment lost 1 base, leaving 13 bases of the junction unmatched. This CDR3 is built from 20 residues. CDR3 nucleotide sequence: TGTGCCAGCAGCTTAGATGTGGCGGGTAGCGGGGGGGCGGGCACAGATACGCAGTATTTT. Its protein is CASSLDVAGSGGAGTDTQYF.

This clonotype showed up just a few times. This rearrangement joins TRBV4-1 to TRBJ1-6; the D is unclear. This CDR3 spans 13 amino acids. V lost 2 bases and J lost 7, with 6 bases in between. The germline CDR1 and CDR2 sequences are MGHRA and YSYEKL. The CDR3, as DNA: TGCGCCAGCAGCCAACTAGACAATTCACCCCTCCACTTT. It is translated as CASSQLDNSPLHF.

The chain links TRBV19 to TRBJ2-3, with 10 bases fitting TRBD2. The CDR3 contains 15 residues. Germline-derived CDR1 and CDR2 are LNHDA and SQIVND (reference sequence). J lost 4 bases, V lost 6 bases, and 7 bases had no gene match. The CDR3 protein is CASRASSGSADTQYF. The CDR3, as DNA: TGTGCCAGTAGAGCGTCTAGCGGGAGCGCAGATACGCAGTATTTT. The entire variable domain, with the rest obtained from reference TRBV19 and TRBJ2-3, is as follows: DGGITQSPKYLFRKEGQNVTLSCEQNLNHDAMYWYRQDPGQGLRLIYYSQIVNDFQKGDIAEGYSVSREKKESFPLTVTSAQKNPTAFYLCASRASSGSADTQYFGPGTRLTVL.

As to this clonotype: This could be a read error, since a much larger clone is one nucleotide away. This rearrangement joins TRBV7-2 to TRBJ2-3; weak D call: TRBD1 (6 bases). Germline loops: CDR1 SGHTA, CDR2 FQGNSA. V was pared by 3 bases and J by 0 bases, with 16 bases between. The CDR3 totals 17 residues. The chain's CDR3 is CASSFLGARRSTDTQYF. The CDR3 bases are TGTGCCAGCAGCTTCCTGGGGGCGCGGAGAAGCACAGATACGCAGTATTTT.

This clonotype was counted many times. This chain's CDR3 is CASSMPGPNQPQHF. As DNA, the CDR3 is TGTGCCAGCAGTATGCCGGGCCCCAATCAGCCCCAGCATTTT. This chain joins TRBV12-3 or TRBV12-4 and TRBJ1-5; D gene ambiguous. The ends were cut back, 5 bases at V and 3 bases at J, with 11 bases in the middle. The CDR3 extends over 14 amino acids.

This clonotype turned up a few times. The gene calls are TRBV11-2 and TRBJ2-7; 8 bases agree with TRBD1. After removal of 5 bases from V and 0 bases from J, the junction contained 9 bases not matched to a gene. Looked up from germline, CDR1 is SGHAT and CDR2 is FQNNGV. The CDR3 contains 16 residues. The CDR3 nucleotides are TGTGCCAGCAGCCCCAGCGCCGGGACAGGCTCCTACGAGCAGTACTTC. Its translation is CASSPSAGTGSYEQYF.

As concerns this clonotype: With a much larger clone just one base away, this may be a read error. The CDR3 protein is CASSPLQGPKYEQYF. The DNA of the CDR3 is TGTGCCAGCAGTCCTTTACAGGGGCCAAAGTACGAGCAGTACTTC. This sequence joins TRBV6-5 and TRBJ2-7; 7 bases map to TRBD1. Germline V gene lookup returns CDR1 MNHEY and CDR2 SVGAGI. The length of the CDR3 is 15 residues. J gave up 4 bases and V 5 bases, and 11 bases lay outside the gene matches.

This clonotype was counted ten times or more. V usage is TRBV6-5 and J usage is TRBJ2-2, with 7 nucleotides matching TRBD2. After removal of 6 bases from V and 7 bases from J, the junction contained 11 bases not matched to a gene. The CDR3 is made up of 15 amino acids. Per germline, CDR1 MNHEY and CDR2 SVGAGI. The CDR3 is CASRILARGDGELFF. CDR3 nucleotides: TGTGCCAGCAGGATCCTAGCCCGGGGGGACGGGGAGCTGTTTTTT.

This CDR3 reads CAWNQLQETQYF. As DNA, the CDR3 is TGTGCCTGGAACCAATTACAAGAGACCCAGTACTTC. The chain has TRBV30 and TRBJ2-5; D is uncertain. Germline V gene data show CDR1 as GTSNPN and CDR2 as SVGIG (reference sequence). This CDR3 is built from 12 residues. Trimming removed 4 bases at V and 2 bases at J, with 8 bases between.

The chain employs TRBV4-1 and TRBJ2-1; possibly TRBD1 or TRBD2 for D (5 bases each). The germline CDR1 and CDR2 sequences are MGHRA and YSYEKL. The CDR3 covers 15 residues. V dropped 3 bases and J dropped 10 bases, with 19 bases sitting between them. Written as DNA, the CDR3 is TGCGCCAGCAGCCATCGAGCCGGGGCCGTGGCGGAGCAGTTCTTC. It specifies CASSHRAGAVAEQFF.

As for this clonotype: A read error may be the cause here, since a much bigger clone is one base away. This chain joins TRBV4-1 and TRBJ2-3; tentatively, D is TRBD2 (5 bases). The V end was cut by 6 bases, the J end by 0 bases, with 13 bases between. This CDR3 has 15 residues. Germline CDR1 MGHRA, CDR2 YSYEKL. CDR3 protein: CASSKWESSTDTQYF. CDR3 coding DNA: TGCGCCAGCAGTAAGTGGGAGAGTAGCACAGATACGCAGTATTTT.

J is TRBJ1-1 and V is TRBV5-1; D uncertain. Trimming stripped 0 bases from V and 1 base from J, with 7 bases between. The length of the CDR3 is 14 residues. Looked up from germline, CDR1 is SGHRS and CDR2 is YFSETQ. The CDR3, as DNA: TGCGCCAGCAGCTTGGCCGTCGGGAACACTGAAGCTTTCTTT. Translating it yields CASSLAVGNTEAFF.

The table lists this clonotype with many counts. The rearrangement links TRBV28 to TRBJ2-3, with TRBD2 matching over 8 bases. The V gene's germline CDR1 is MDHEN and CDR2 SYDVKM. V gave up 5 bases and J gave up 5 bases; unmatched junction bases: 9. This CDR3 is 15 amino acids long. The CDR3 is CASSQGLAGRDTQYF. The CDR3 coding sequence is TGTGCCAGCAGTCAAGGATTAGCGGGAAGAGATACGCAGTATTTT. Combining the CDR3 with reference TRBV28 and TRBJ2-3 gives the whole variable domain DVKVTQSSRYLVKRTGEKVFLECVQDMDHENMFWYRQDPGLGLRLIYFSYDVKMKEKGDIPEGYSVSREKKERFSLILESASTNQTSMYLCASSQGLAGRDTQYFGPGTRLTVL.

The V call is TRBV6-5, the J call TRBJ2-1; 7 bases match TRBD2. Germline V CDR1 and CDR2: MNHEY, SVGAGI. The trim removed 0 bases at V and 9 bases at J, leaving 5 bases unmatched. The CDR3 has 14 amino acids. The CDR3 reads CASSYSGLGVEQFF. CDR3 DNA: TGTGCCAGCAGTTACTCCGGACTAGGGGTTGAGCAGTTCTTC.

This clonotype was observed many times. This chain uses TRBV2 with TRBJ1-2; 9 nucleotides match TRBD1. Germline lookup yields CDR1 SNHLY and CDR2 FYNNEI. V lost 2 bases and J lost 0; bases outside the gene matches: 4. The CDR3 runs to 16 residues. The CDR3 loop reads CASSEPWTGANYGYTF. In DNA, the CDR3 is TGTGCCAGCAGTGAACCCTGGACAGGGGCTAACTATGGCTACACCTTC. Full variable domain (remainder filled in from reference TRBV2 and TRBJ1-2): EPEVTQTPSHQVTQMGQEVILRCVPISNHLYFYWYRQILGQKVEFLVSFYNNEISEKSEIFDDQFSVERPDGSNFTLKIRSTKLEDSAMYFCASSEPWTGANYGYTFGSGTRLTVV.

The rearrangement links TRBV5-8 to TRBJ2-7, with D perhaps given as TRBD1 or TRBD2 (5 bases each). The CDR3 sequence is 13 residues long. Trimming took 0 bases from V and 6 from J, leaving 10 bases between them. Germline V gene sequence: CDR1 SGHTS, CDR2 YDEGEE. CDR3 nucleotide sequence: TGTGCCAGCAGCTTGGAAGGGACCCTCGAGCAGTACTTC. Amino acids: CASSLEGTLEQYF.

This clonotype was observed a few times. This chain joins TRBV9 and TRBJ2-3; D not certain. The CDR3 contains 11 residues. CDR1 is SGDLS and CDR2 is YYNGEE in the germline V gene. V was clipped by 5 bases and J by 4 bases, with 5 bases between them. CDR3 sequence (DNA): TGTGCCAGCAGTACAGCAGATACGCAGTATTTT. Its translation is CASSTADTQYF.

As to this clonotype: The junction departs from the called germline gene at one end, perhaps through a read error. The chain joins TRBV6-6 to TRBJ2-5, with 7 bases that match TRBD1. The CDR3 is 15 amino acids. CDR1 and CDR2 from the germline V gene are MNHNY and SVGAGI (reference sequence). As DNA, the CDR3 is TGTGCCAGCAGTTACTGGGGACAGATCCAAGAGACCCCGTACTTC. Its protein is CASSYWGQIQETPYF.